A selection of T cell receptor beta chains follows, all from one sample in a study of regulatory T cells in long-lasting Graves disease. TCRdb analysed the multiplex PCR reads with MiXCR anew, one entry per CDR3 protein. The table includes approximately 400,000 distinct CDR3 sequences, more than 12% detected once. These data were likewise used in another study, on T cells in Graves' hyperthyroidism and ophthalmopathy.

The specimen was peripheral blood mononuclear cells (PBMCs), collected at new diagnosis, from a patient treated with antithyroid drugs. The receptors derive from a woman aged 30 to 39 with Graves disease. CDR3s include the opening cysteine and the closing phenylalanine or tryptophan. D genes are given only for firm matches. Expanded clones get a size class; other rows say once, few or many, or leave the size out.

-,TRBJ1-6,TRBD1,TRBV27,TGTGCCAGCCGTCCAGGGACAGCTAATTCACCCCTCCACTTT,CASRPGTANSPLHF
many,TRBJ1-3,-,TRBV30,TGTGCCTGGCGTGATGGGGGGACTGGAAACACCATATATTTT,CAWRDGGTGNTIYF
many,TRBJ2-7,TRBD1,TRBV12-3/TRBV12-4,TGTGCCAGCAGGCTGACAGGGGCCTACGAGCAGTACTTC,CASRLTGAYEQYF
-,TRBJ2-7,TRBD2,TRBV28,TGTGCCAGCAGTACGGCAGCGGGAGGGGATCCCTACGAGCAGTACTTC,CASSTAAGGDPYEQYF
many,TRBJ2-1,TRBD2,TRBV6-2/TRBV6-3,TGTGCCAGCAGTTACGATCTTACTAGCGGGAGTTCGGCGGGGGAGCAGTTCTTC,CASSYDLTSGSSAGEQFF
many,TRBJ2-5,-,TRBV28,TGTGCCAGCAGTTTCCAGGACTACGACGGGAAAGGGACCCAGTACTTC,CASSFQDYDGKGTQYF
many,TRBJ1-4,-,TRBV7-6,TGTGCCAGCAGCTCCCGGACAGATACTAATGAAAAACTGTTTTTT,CASSSRTDTNEKLFF
many,TRBJ2-1,TRBD2,TRBV20-1,TGCAGTGCCCCCGCCCGTGGACTAGGGATTAACAATGAGCAGTTCTTC,CSAPARGLGINNEQFF
-,TRBJ1-1,-,TRBV6-5,TGTGCCAGCAGTTACTCTGGGGCCGTGATGAACACTGAAGCTTTCTTT,CASSYSGAVMNTEAFF
-,TRBJ1-1,-,TRBV18,TGTGCCAGCTCACCACCGGGGAAAACCACTGAAGCTTTCTTT,CASSPPGKTTEAFF
many,TRBJ1-5,TRBD1,TRBV7-9,TGTGCCAGCAGCTCACGGACAGGGACCCAGCCCCAGCATTTT,CASSSRTGTQPQHF
few,TRBJ2-7,-,TRBV9,TGTGCCAGCAGCTCGGTGGGGACCGGGGTGAGCGAGCAGTACTTC,CASSSVGTGVSEQYF
-,TRBJ2-5,-,TRBV6-4,TGTGCCAGCAGTGAAAGAACAGGGGAGGGTTCGGAGACCCAGTACTTC,CASSERTGEGSETQYF
many,TRBJ2-7,-,TRBV12-3/TRBV12-4,TGTGCCAGCAGTTTGGGCCAGGGCCGGGGGTCCTACGAGCAGTACTTC,CASSLGQGRGSYEQYF
many,TRBJ1-3,-,TRBV11-2,TGTGCCAGCAGCAAGCCCCCAGGGAGCTCTGGAAACACCATATATTTT,CASSKPPGSSGNTIYF
many,TRBJ2-7,TRBD1,TRBV20-1,TGCAGTGCTAGCCCCCGGACAGGGACCTACGAGCAGTACTTC,CSASPRTGTYEQYF
many,TRBJ2-2,-,TRBV12-5,TGTGCTAGTGGTACGACCACCGGGGAGCTGTTTTTT,CASGTTTGELFF
few,TRBJ2-7,TRBD1,TRBV6-1,TGTGCCAGCAGTGAAGCCCACAGGGGTTTAAGGAACGAGCAGTACTTC,CASSEAHRGLRNEQYF
many,TRBJ2-5,-,TRBV11-2,TGTGCCAGCAGATTTTCGGGGGTGGGGGAGACCCAGTACTTC,CASRFSGVGETQYF
many,TRBJ1-1,-,TRBV12-3/TRBV12-4,TGTGCCAGCAGTCCAGAACGGAGGGCCACTGAAGCTTTCTTT,CASSPERRATEAFF
few,TRBJ1-1,-,TRBV4-2,TGTGCCAGCAGCCCGAAAGAAGTGGGCGGTTTTCAAGCTTTCTTT,CASSPKEVGGFQAFF
-,TRBJ2-1,-,TRBV10-3,TGTGCCATCAGTGAGACCGGAGGGGGACCCTACAATGAGCAGTTCTTC,CAISETGGGPYNEQFF
many,TRBJ2-1,TRBD1,TRBV11-2,TGTGCCAGCAGCTTAGGGACAGGAGTAAATCTTAGGGAGCAGTTCTTC,CASSLGTGVNLREQFF
many,TRBJ2-1,TRBD2,TRBV15,TGTGCCACCAGCAGAGGAGGGCGGGAGATAAAGGATGAGCAGTTCTTC,CATSRGGREIKDEQFF
many,TRBJ2-7,TRBD2,TRBV5-1,TGTGCCAGCAGCTCAACTAGCGGGAGCTACGAGCAGTACTTC,CASSSTSGSYEQYF
many,TRBJ1-1,TRBD1,TRBV28,TGTGCCAGCAACCCGGGACAGGGTTATAGCACTGAAGCTTTCTTT,CASNPGQGYSTEAFF
few,TRBJ1-4,-,TRBV30,TGTGCCTGGAGTCCTTCTAGGACAGCAACTAATGAAAAACTGTTTTTT,CAWSPSRTATNEKLFF
-,TRBJ2-6,-,TRBV27,TGTGCCAGCAGTTTTCTGTCAACGGGCACTGGGGCCAACGTCCTGACTTTC,CASSFLSTGTGANVLTF
-,TRBJ2-2,-,TRBV10-1,TGCGCCAGCAGGAGGCCGAGCTCCGGGGAGCTGTTTTTT,CASRRPSSGELFF
-,TRBJ2-2,-,TRBV15,TGTGCCACCATACAGGAGAACACCGGGGAGCTGTTTTTT,CATIQENTGELFF
many,TRBJ2-7,-,TRBV11-3,TGTGCCAGCAGCTTAGGAAGGCGGATCGACGAGCAGTACTTC,CASSLGRRIDEQYF
-,TRBJ2-3,-,TRBV11-2,TGTGCCAGCAGCTTAGAGGGAACCCCGGCGAATACGCAGTATTTT,CASSLEGTPANTQYF
few,TRBJ1-5,TRBD1,TRBV5-1,TGCGCCAGCAGCTTGGGACCTCGGACAGGGATGAGGAATCAGCCCCAGCATTTT,CASSLGPRTGMRNQPQHF